This TCR beta chain comes out of a study of T-cell reconstitution after alpha-beta-depleted transplantation in children. This clonotype has more than one count but fewer than ten. Its antigen is currently unknown. Germline CDR1 SEHNR, CDR2 FQNEAQ (reference sequence). The V and J ends lost 3 bases and 5 bases respectively, with 10 bases between them. The length of the CDR3 is 13 residues. Preparation of the TCRbeta library involved a method that used unique molecular identifiers. TCRdb called the PCR reads again in MiXCR, with one record for every CDR3 protein. The repertoire holds around 200,000 distinct CDR3 sequences, approximately 17% seen once, with about two fifths in the top ten. Findings of the study overall: Certain patients had high TCRbeta diversity at day 60, and it came from recipient T cells and thymic progenitors that survived. Expanded graft clones, several hundred of them, were reportedly the source of alpha-beta T cells about two months after transplant. Newly produced T cells mostly provided counts and TCRbeta diversity after one year, as hyperexpanded clones declined.

The sequence came from a male patient under 10 years old who had a stem cell transplant for acute lymphoblastic leukemia, so the T cells may come from the graft donor. The chain employs TRBV7-9 and TRBJ2-5, with a weak D call TRBD1 (5 bases). This sample comprised PBMCs, mostly from graft donor cells, obtained 360 days after TCRalphabeta/CD19-depleted stem cell transplant. The CDR3 loop is CASSFDSLETQYF. CDR3 coding DNA: TGTGCCAGCAGCTTTGACAGTTTGGAGACCCAGTACTTC.